This TCR beta chain appears in the sequencing data of a study of Graves' ophthalmopathy and Graves' hyperthyroidism. This clonotype has ten or more counts. Antigen: not known. Notes on the study in general: Most expanded thyroid clonotypes above 0.001 frequency also appeared in blood. Separation of ophthalmopathy from stable hyperthyroidism was achieved by a 13-signature model, at approximately 90% sensitivity and under 82% specificity.

The hyperthyroidism patients had a new diagnosis of under 2 months' duration and were aged 18 to 65. Researchers took RNA transcripts and amplified TCR beta CDR3 regions from them. Second-round multiplex PCR followed a first-round RT-PCR using HTBI primers. TCRdb redid the calling of the multiplex PCR reads with MiXCR, one entry per CDR3 protein. This sample has 1 million to 1.3 million distinct CDR3 sequences; approximately 35% occur once, and the top ten carry 11%. Germline V lookup: CDR1 LNHDA, CDR2 SQIVND (reference sequence). This CDR3 has 13 residues. The ends were cut back, 3 bases at V and 4 bases at J, with 9 bases in the middle.

The receptor's source is an adult man with Graves' hyperthyroidism. Sequencing used peripheral blood or thyroid tissue (not recorded which). V and J are TRBV19 and TRBJ1-2; D is unclear. CDR3 DNA sequence: TGTGCCAGTAGTATGATCGACCCCTATGGCTACACCTTC. Translating it yields CASSMIDPYGYTF.